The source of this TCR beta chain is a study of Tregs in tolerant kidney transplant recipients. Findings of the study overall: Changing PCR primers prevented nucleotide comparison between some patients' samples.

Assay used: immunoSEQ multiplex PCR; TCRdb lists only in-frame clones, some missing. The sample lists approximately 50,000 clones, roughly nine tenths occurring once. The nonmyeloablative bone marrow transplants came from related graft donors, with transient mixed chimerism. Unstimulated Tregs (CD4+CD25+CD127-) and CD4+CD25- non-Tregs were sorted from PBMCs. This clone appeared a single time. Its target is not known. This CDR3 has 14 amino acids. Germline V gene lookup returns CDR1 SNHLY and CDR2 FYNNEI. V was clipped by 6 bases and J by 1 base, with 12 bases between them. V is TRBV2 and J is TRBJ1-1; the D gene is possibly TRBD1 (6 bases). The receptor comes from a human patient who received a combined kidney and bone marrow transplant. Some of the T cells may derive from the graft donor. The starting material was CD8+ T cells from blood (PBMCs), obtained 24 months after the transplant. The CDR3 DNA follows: TGTGCCAGCAGCTTGGACAGCCCGAACACTGAAGCTTTCTTT. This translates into CASSLDSPNTEAFF. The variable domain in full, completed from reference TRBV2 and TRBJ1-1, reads EPEVTQTPSHQVTQMGQEVILRCVPISNHLYFYWYRQILGQKVEFLVSFYNNEISEKSEIFDDQFSVERPDGSNFTLKIRSTKLEDSAMYFCASSLDSPNTEAFFGQGTRLTVV.